This is a list of T cell receptor beta chains from one sample in a study of blood T cell repertoires in COVID-19. Data came from immunoSEQ multiplex PCR; TCRdb stores just in-frame clones and leaves some out. The sample has around 71,000 clones; around 86% are singletons. The material sequenced was peripheral blood. These receptors came from a woman aged 60 to 75 with acute or convalescent COVID-19. Both conserved end residues are part of each CDR3. A D gene is named only where the DNA matches it firmly. A row's size may be missing; if present it is once, few, many or a size class.

v_call	d_call	clone_size	cdr3_length	j_call	cdr3_aa	cdr3_nt
TRBV28	TRBD1	once	14	TRBJ1-6	CASSPTGGYSPLHF	TGTGCCAGCAGTCCGACAGGGGGGTATTCACCCCTCCACTTT
TRBV30	-	-	13	TRBJ1-5	CAWSFRNNQPQHF	TGTGCCTGGAGTTTCCGTAACAATCAGCCCCAGCATTTT
TRBV18	TRBD1	-	18	TRBJ1-5	CASSPSGTGVGSNQPQHF	TGTGCCAGCTCACCCTCCGGGACAGGGGTGGGTAGCAATCAGCCCCAGCATTTT
TRBV5-1	-	-	14	TRBJ2-1	CASSLDAGLNEQFF	TGCGCCAGCAGCTTGGATGCGGGGCTCAATGAGCAGTTCTTC
TRBV7-2	-	-	13	TRBJ2-1	CASSFLSSHEQFF	TGTGCCAGCAGCTTCCTTAGCAGTCATGAGCAGTTCTTC
TRBV28	-	-	13	TRBJ2-1	CASSVDSYNEQFF	TGTGCCAGCAGCGTCGACAGCTACAATGAGCAGTTCTTC
TRBV19	TRBD2	-	18	TRBJ2-1	CASSIRTSGRGIGNEQFF	TGTGCCAGTAGTATTAGGACTAGCGGTCGCGGCATAGGGAATGAGCAGTTCTTC
TRBV29-1	TRBD1	-	15	TRBJ2-2	CSVKFPGQGTGELFF	TGCAGCGTAAAGTTTCCGGGACAGGGGACCGGGGAGCTGTTTTTT
TRBV5-6	-	-	14	TRBJ1-2	CASSLEGANYGYTF	TGTGCCAGCAGCTTGGAGGGGGCTAACTATGGCTACACCTTC
TRBV27	TRBD1	-	16	TRBJ2-1	CASSSLPGQGTNEQFF	TGTGCCAGCAGTTCACTCCCGGGACAGGGGACCAATGAGCAGTTCTTC
TRBV6-1	TRBD1	-	16	TRBJ2-7	CASSEGPGGDGYEQYF	TGTGCCAGCAGTGAAGGCCCAGGGGGCGACGGTTACGAGCAGTACTTC
TRBV5-1	TRBD1	once	15	TRBJ1-4	CASSLGTGPNEKLFF	TGCGCCAGCAGCCTCGGGACAGGACCTAATGAAAAACTGTTTTTT
TRBV7-2	-	-	14	TRBJ1-1	CASSSRGGSGEAFF	TGTGCCAGCAGCTCGAGGGGAGGTTCGGGTGAAGCTTTCTTT
TRBV5-1	-	few	16	TRBJ1-4	CASSLEAGTFNEKLFF	TGCGCCAGCAGCTTGGAGGCGGGGACCTTTAATGAAAAACTGTTTTTT
TRBV6-1	TRBD1	once	15	TRBJ1-2	CASSEPGQGVNGYTF	TGTGCCAGCAGTGAGCCGGGACAGGGTGTCAATGGCTACACCTTC
TRBV7-3	TRBD2	-	17	TRBJ2-1	CASSLMGRLASYNEQFF	TGTGCCAGCAGCTTAATGGGTCGACTAGCGTCCTACAATGAGCAGTTCTTC
TRBV12-3/TRBV12-4	-	-	13	TRBJ1-2	CASSLVAHYGYTF	TGTGCCAGCAGTTTAGTAGCTCATTATGGCTACACCTTC
TRBV6-2/TRBV6-3	TRBD1	-	18	TRBJ2-5	CASSYSLLARTGGETQYF	TGTGCCAGCAGTTACTCTCTTCTCGCCCGGACAGGCGGGGAGACCCAGTACTTC